This TCR beta chain was sequenced for a study of shared clonotypes between healthy human individuals. General study results and limits: Naive subsets tended to show greater estimated richness than memory subsets. The study found about 5% of naive CD4 clonotypes shared across several donors.

Donors, without exception, were Caucasian adults residing in Nashville, Tennessee. The DNA input per sorted-subset replicate PCR was roughly 180 ng, corresponding to some 30,000 T cell genomes. Data came from immunoSEQ multiplex PCR; TCRdb stores just in-frame clones and leaves some out. Altogether more than 1,200,000 clones are present, about 98.5% being singletons, with the ten largest covering about 0.35%. Between the trimmed V and J ends, which lost 4 bases and 1 base, there was a span of 18 bases. The CDR3 consists of 17 residues. CDR1 is KGHSH, CDR2 LQKENI, per germline. As regards this clone: Its antigen is unknown.

The receptor comes from a man aged 25 to 45 in good health. The rearrangement joins TRBV18 to TRBJ2-3; no firm D call. The sample was naive CD4+ T cells sorted from blood. As for subset: CD45RA+ positively selected. The CDR3 DNA is TGTGCCAGCTCACGAGAATTAGTAGGGCGAGGCACAGATACGCAGTATTTT. This gives the protein CASSRELVGRGTDTQYF. Together with reference TRBV18 and TRBJ2-3, the CDR3 gives the full variable domain: NAGVMQNPRHLVRRRGQEARLRCSPMKGHSHVYWYRQLPEEGLKFMVYLQKENIIDESGMPKERFSAEFPKEGPSILRIQQVVRGDSAAYFCASSRELVGRGTDTQYFGPGTRLTVL.